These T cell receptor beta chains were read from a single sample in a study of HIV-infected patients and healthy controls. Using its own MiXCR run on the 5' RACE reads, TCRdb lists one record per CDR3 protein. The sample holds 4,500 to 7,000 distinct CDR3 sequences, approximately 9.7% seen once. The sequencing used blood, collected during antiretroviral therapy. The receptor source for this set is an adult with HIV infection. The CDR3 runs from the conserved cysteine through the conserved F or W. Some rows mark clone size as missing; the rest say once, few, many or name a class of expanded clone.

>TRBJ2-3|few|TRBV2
CASSELLRELTDTQYF
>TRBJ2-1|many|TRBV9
CASSPTSGGQEVQFF
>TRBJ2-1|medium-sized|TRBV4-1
CASSFISGFYNEQFF
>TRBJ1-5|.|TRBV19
CASSITGGDDQPQHF
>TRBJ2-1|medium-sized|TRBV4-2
CASSQELAGDEQFF
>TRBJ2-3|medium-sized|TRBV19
CASTGTDTQYF
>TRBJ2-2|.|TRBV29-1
CSVGGNAGAWTGELFF
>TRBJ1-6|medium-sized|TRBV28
CASSPGSSYNSPLHF
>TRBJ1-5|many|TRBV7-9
CASSSSRDPNGQPQHF
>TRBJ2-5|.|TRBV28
CASSLPGRETQYF
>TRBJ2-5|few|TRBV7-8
CASRQETQYF
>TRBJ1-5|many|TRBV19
CASMQGDNQPQHF
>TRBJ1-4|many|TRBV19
CASRPGGRGGEKLFF
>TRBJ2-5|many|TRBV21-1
CASSKEGGTQYF
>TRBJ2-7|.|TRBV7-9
CASRQGAYEQYF
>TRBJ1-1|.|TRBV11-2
CASSQDRNTEAFF
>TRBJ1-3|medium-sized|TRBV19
CASTPGTYSGNTIYF
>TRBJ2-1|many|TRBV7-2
CASSLDRWNEQFF
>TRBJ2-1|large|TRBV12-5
CASGLASYNEQFF
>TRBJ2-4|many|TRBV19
CASSIDPRQTLAKNIQYF
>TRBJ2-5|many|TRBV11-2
CASSTGLAGGPIGETQYF
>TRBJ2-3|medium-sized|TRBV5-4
CASSFGRGLITDTQYF
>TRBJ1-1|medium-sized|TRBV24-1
CATSDPNTGNTEAFF